These 3 T cell receptor beta chains were all obtained from the same sample, sequenced in a study of shared clonotypes between healthy human individuals. Here immunoSEQ multiplex PCR was the method, and the copy in TCRdb shows in-frame clones only, minus some. The sample shows just over 2,000,000 clones, approximately 95% of them seen only once. The sequenced material came from naive CD4+ T cells sorted from blood. Subset reported: CD45RA+ positively selected. These receptor sequences come from a young man in good health.

The rearrangement links TRBV6-6 to TRBJ2-5, with 9 bases fitting TRBD1. Germline V lookup: CDR1 MNHNY, CDR2 SVGAGI (reference sequence). J lost 5 bases, V lost 5 bases, and 9 bases had no gene match. The CDR3 runs 15 residues. This CDR3 reads CASSRGTGIGETQYF. The CDR3 bases are TGTGCCAGCAGTCGTGGGACAGGGATCGGGGAGACCCAGTACTTC.

This clone was counted once. The chain carries TRBV9 and TRBJ2-3; TRBD2 matches at 8 bases. J lost 4 bases, V lost 2 bases, and 9 bases had no gene match. The CDR3 extends over 16 amino acids. Germline lookup yields CDR1 SGDLS and CDR2 YYNGEE. The CDR3 region has the DNA TGTGCCAGCAGCGTGGACGGGACTAGTGGGGCAGATACGCAGTATTTT. This encodes CASSVDGTSGADTQYF. Drawing the rest from reference TRBV9 and TRBJ2-3, the complete variable domain is DSGVTQTPKHLITATGQRVTLRCSPRSGDLSVYWYQQSLDQGLQFLIQYYNGEERAKGNILERFSAQQFPDLHSELNLSSLELGDSALYFCASSVDGTSGADTQYFGPGTRLTVL.

The chain recombines TRBV11-2 with TRBJ2-7; 10 nucleotides line up with TRBD2. V lost 5 bases, J lost 2 bases, and 6 bases stayed unmatched. The CDR3 is 15 residues long. CDR1 and CDR2 (germline): SGHAT, FQNNGV. CDR3 sequence: CASSPLGLAAYEQYF. The CDR3 DNA follows: TGTGCCAGCAGCCCACTTGGACTAGCGGCCTACGAGCAGTACTTC.